Many counts were recorded for the clone carrying this T cell receptor (beta chain). The sample is drawn from a study of blood T cell repertoires in COVID-19. The assay was immunoSEQ multiplex PCR, and TCRdb's table has in-frame clones only and misses some. Among around 200,000 clones listed, 70% to 90% were seen once. This CDR3 contains 14 residues. J gave up 4 bases and V 6 bases, and 8 bases lay outside the gene matches. Germline V lookup: CDR1 MNHEY, CDR2 SMNVEV (reference sequence). This chain joins TRBV27 and TRBJ1-2; the match to TRBD1 covers 7 bases. This sequence originates from a human donor with active or convalescent COVID-19. The donor label of this sample is uncertain. Material: peripheral blood. Here the CDR3 DNA reads TGTGCCAGCAGACCGGGAGGGACAGCCTATGGCTACACCTTC. It yields the protein CASRPGGTAYGYTF.